The rows below give T cell receptor beta chains drawn from one sample of a study of control samples from healthy donors and cancer patients. Profiling relied on immunoSEQ multiplex PCR, and the TCRdb table lists in-frame clones only, not all of them. The table has approximately 120,000 clones, around 87% seen once. Sequences were obtained from blood. Receptors originate from a man in his fifties or sixties in good health. Each CDR3 is given with its conserved first and last residue. D genes are given only for firm matches. Clone size is shown for a subset of rows, as once, few, many or a class of expanded clone.

>TRBJ1-2|TRBV7-3|NA|NA
CASSLSGRGGYTF
TGTGCCAGCAGCTTATCAGGGAGGGGTGGCTACACCTTC
>TRBJ1-2|TRBV28|once|NA
CASSSKKQGYTF
TGTGCCAGCAGTTCAAAAAAACAGGGTTACACCTTC
>TRBJ2-3|TRBV18|NA|TRBD1
CASSLGQGAVTDTQYF
TGTGCCAGCTCACTAGGACAGGGGGCTGTGACAGATACGCAGTATTTT
>TRBJ1-1|TRBV7-2|NA|NA
CASSLTTNTEAFF
TGTGCCAGCAGCTTGACAACGAACACTGAAGCTTTCTTT
>TRBJ1-4|TRBV3-1/TRBV3-2|few|NA
CASSQDLGKLFF
TGTGCCAGCAGCCAAGATCTAGGAAAACTGTTTTTT
>TRBJ2-1|TRBV27|NA|NA
CASSPQARTIYNEQFF
TGTGCCAGCAGTCCCCAGGCCCGGACCATCTACAATGAGCAGTTCTTC
>TRBJ1-1|TRBV12-3/TRBV12-4|NA|NA
CASSFQGNSEAFF
TGTGCCAGCAGTTTCCAGGGGAATTCTGAAGCTTTCTTT
>TRBJ2-7|TRBV19|NA|TRBD1
CASSASGTGILGEQYF
TGTGCCAGTAGTGCCTCTGGGACAGGGATTTTAGGGGAGCAGTACTTC
>TRBJ2-1|TRBV3-1/TRBV3-2|NA|NA
CASSSATGRLQFF
TGTGCCAGCAGTTCTGCTACAGGGAGGCTGCAGTTCTTC
>TRBJ1-3|TRBV19|NA|NA
CASSLQGGPGNTIYF
TGTGCCAGTAGTCTACAGGGTGGTCCTGGAAACACCATATATTTT
>TRBJ1-3|TRBV5-6|NA|NA
CASSPARGNTIYF
TGTGCCAGCAGCCCGGCGAGGGGAAACACCATATATTTT
>TRBJ1-2|TRBV6-2/TRBV6-3|NA|NA
CASSTRTANYGYTF
TGTGCCAGCAGTACTAGGACAGCTAACTATGGCTACACCTTC
>TRBJ1-4|TRBV5-1|NA|TRBD1
CASSSGQVDEKLFF
TGCGCCAGCAGCTCGGGACAGGTGGATGAAAAACTGTTTTTT
>TRBJ1-1|TRBV6-2/TRBV6-3|NA|TRBD1
CASSSRQGPSLPGRTEAFF
TGTGCCAGCAGTTCCAGACAGGGGCCGAGTTTGCCCGGAAGGACTGAAGCTTTCTTT
>TRBJ1-1|TRBV9|NA|NA
CASSVVFSLRRGDTEAFF
TGTGCCAGCAGCGTAGTTTTTTCTCTGAGGCGGGGGGACACTGAAGCTTTCTTT
>TRBJ1-2|TRBV27|NA|TRBD1
CASTPGQGPYGYTF
TGTGCCAGCACTCCGGGACAGGGTCCCTATGGCTACACCTTC
>TRBJ1-6|TRBV5-5|NA|NA
CASRLSGNSPLHF
TGTGCCAGCAGGTTAAGCGGTAATTCACCCCTCCACTTT
>TRBJ2-5|TRBV19|NA|NA
CASSIGYQETQYF
TGTGCCAGTAGTATAGGATATCAAGAGACCCAGTACTTC
>TRBJ2-3|TRBV29-1|NA|NA
CSVDGSTDTQYF
TGCAGCGTTGACGGTAGCACAGATACGCAGTATTTT
>TRBJ1-1|TRBV28|once|NA
CASSFFVGANTEAFF
TGTGCCAGCAGTTTTTTCGTAGGGGCGAACACTGAAGCTTTCTTT
>TRBJ1-5|TRBV7-8|NA|NA
CASSPQRSGNFQPQHF
TGTGCCAGCAGCCCGCAGAGGTCAGGGAATTTTCAGCCCCAGCATTTT
>TRBJ2-1|TRBV30|NA|TRBD2
CAWSVYSGGPSSYNEQFF
TGTGCCTGGAGTGTGTATAGCGGGGGACCAAGCTCCTACAATGAGCAGTTCTTC
>TRBJ1-2|TRBV6-5|NA|NA
CASSLEPNYGYTF
TGTGCCAGCAGTCTGGAACCTAACTATGGCTACACCTTC
>TRBJ2-1|TRBV5-6|NA|TRBD1
CASSLVGQGVSSEQFF
TGTGCCAGCAGCTTGGTGGGACAGGGGGTATCGAGTGAGCAGTTCTTC
>TRBJ1-1|TRBV20-1|once|NA
CRGRNTEAFF
TGCAGAGGACGGAACACTGAAGCTTTCTTT
>TRBJ1-6|TRBV28|NA|NA
CASRYNSPLHF
TGTGCCAGCAGGTATAATTCACCCCTCCACTTT
>TRBJ1-1|TRBV24-1|once|TRBD1
CATRGTANTEAFF
TGTGCCACCAGAGGGACAGCGAACACTGAAGCTTTCTTT
>TRBJ1-5|TRBV19|NA|TRBD1
CASSIWLGQGANQPQHF
TGTGCCAGTAGTATTTGGTTGGGACAGGGGGCTAATCAGCCCCAGCATTTT
>TRBJ2-3|TRBV12-5|NA|TRBD1
CASGLTGGADTQYF
TGTGCTAGTGGTCTGACAGGGGGGGCAGATACGCAGTATTTT
>TRBJ1-5|TRBV2|NA|NA
CASTVQKGGGRQPQHF
TGTGCCAGCACAGTTCAGAAGGGCGGGGGTCGTCAGCCCCAGCATTTT
>TRBJ1-2|TRBV9|NA|NA
CASSVLSGGVYGYTF
TGTGCCAGCAGCGTTTTGAGCGGGGGCGTCTATGGCTACACCTTC
>TRBJ1-1|TRBV30|NA|NA
CAWRGPQVNTEAFF
TGTGCCTGGAGGGGACCTCAGGTGAACACTGAAGCTTTCTTT
>TRBJ1-2|TRBV5-1|NA|TRBD1
CASSLAAGGPRGGPYGYTF
TGCGCCAGCAGCTTGGCGGCAGGGGGCCCCAGAGGGGGACCCTATGGCTACACCTTC
>TRBJ1-3|TRBV28|NA|TRBD1
CASSLEGALDTIYF
TGTGCCAGCAGTTTAGAGGGGGCGCTGGACACCATATATTTT
>TRBJ2-7|TRBV10-1|NA|NA
CASSPWTDSYEQYF
TGCGCCAGCAGTCCATGGACCGACTCCTACGAGCAGTACTTC
>TRBJ1-3|TRBV28|NA|TRBD1
CASLSGTVSGNTIYF
TGTGCCAGCCTATCCGGGACAGTCTCTGGAAACACCATATATTTT
>TRBJ1-1|TRBV5-1|NA|NA
CASSLQENTEAFF
TGCGCCAGCAGCTTACAGGAGAACACTGAAGCTTTCTTT
>TRBJ1-1|TRBV5-1|NA|TRBD1
CASSFAGQVNTEAFF
TGCGCCAGCAGCTTCGCGGGACAGGTGAACACTGAAGCTTTCTTT
>TRBJ1-1|TRBV7-9|once|NA
CASSLDGITEAFF
TGTGCCAGCAGCTTAGATGGAATTACTGAAGCTTTCTTT